This T cell receptor (beta chain) appears in the sequencing data of a study of blood T cell repertoires in COVID-19. In the study overall: COVID-19 samples collected from the United States, Italy and Spain covered acute and convalescent phases. T cells, B-cell-depleted T cells, or PBMCs supplied cDNA or gDNA.

The CDR3 contains 15 residues. The germline CDR1 and CDR2 sequences are LNHDA and SQIVND (reference sequence). V was clipped by 5 bases and J by 5 bases; unmatched bases: 8. Authors' methods: Amplification with reference gene primers provided the estimates of nucleated cell counts. Clones were sequenced by immunoSEQ multiplex PCR, and TCRdb holds only the in-frame ones, with some missing. Clone size and V and J calls were adopted from that table, with D and trimming inferred from the DNA. The repertoire holds 160,000 or so clones, around nine tenths seen once, with 2% to 3% in the top ten. Specimen: peripheral blood. The chain has TRBV19 and TRBJ1-4, with 7 bases matching TRBD1. The origin of this receptor is a woman aged 70-85 years with acute or convalescent COVID-19. CDR3 amino acids: CASSGHGTANEKLFF. Here the CDR3 DNA reads TGTGCCAGTAGTGGTCACGGGACAGCAAATGAAAAACTGTTTTTT.